The TCR beta chain described here comes from a study of blood T cell repertoires in COVID-19. For the study at large: Acute and convalescent COVID-19 specimens originated in the United States, Italy and Spain. T cells, B-cell-depleted T cells, or PBMCs supplied cDNA or gDNA.

Trimming cost V 5 bases and J 3 bases; bases outside gene matches: 11. CDR1 is LNHDA and CDR2 is SQIVND in the germline V gene (reference sequence). The CDR3 runs to 16 residues. In the authors' methods: Quantification of nucleated cells was approximated via reference gene primer amplification. TCRdb's copy holds only in-frame clones and misses some; the assay was immunoSEQ multiplex PCR. V and J calls and clone size are those listed in that table; D and trimming were worked out from the DNA. The table records 80,000 to 100,000 clones, around 75% of them present only once. The sequenced sample consisted of peripheral blood. The TCR sequence derives from a woman of 80 years or more with active or convalescent COVID-19. The V gene is TRBV19, the J gene TRBJ2-7; 9 bases fit TRBD2. CDR3 coding DNA: TGTGCCAGTAGTGGGGGGCCTCTAGCGGGACTCTACGAGCAGTACTTC. It translates to CASSGGPLAGLYEQYF.